This T cell receptor beta chain is drawn from a study of technical replicates of blood from a handful of donors. The CDR3 runs 15 residues. In germline, CDR1 is SGHTA, CDR2 FQGTGA. The trim removed 3 bases at V and 10 bases at J, leaving 9 bases unmatched. Generated by immunoSEQ multiplex PCR, the TCRdb table keeps only in-frame clones and is missing some. The sample comprises approximately 60,000 clones, around 87% of which are singletons, and about 5% rests with the top ten. The specimen was PBMCs. The chain links TRBV7-3 to TRBJ2-1, with 10 nucleotides matching TRBD2. The receptor was isolated from a human donor in good health. Some clones in this sample may be carry-over from other donors' samples. The CDR3 sequence: CASSFAGTSAREQFF. In DNA, the CDR3 is TGTGCCAGCAGCTTCGCCGGGACTAGCGCAAGGGAGCAGTTCTTC.